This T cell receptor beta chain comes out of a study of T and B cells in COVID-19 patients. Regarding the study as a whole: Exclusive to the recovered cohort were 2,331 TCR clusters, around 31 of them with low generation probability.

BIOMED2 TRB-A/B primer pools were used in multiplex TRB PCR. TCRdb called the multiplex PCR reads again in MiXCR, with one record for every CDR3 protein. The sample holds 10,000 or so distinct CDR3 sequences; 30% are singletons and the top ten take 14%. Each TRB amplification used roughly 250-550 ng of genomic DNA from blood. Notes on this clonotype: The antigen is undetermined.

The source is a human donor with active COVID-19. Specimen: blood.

The CDR3 DNA reads TGTGCCACTACCGACCGGAGGGGTCCCGGGGAGCTGTTTTTT. It translates to CATTDRRGPGELFF. This rearrangement joins TRBV15 to TRBJ2-2; D might be TRBD2 (6 bases). Germline V gene sequence: CDR1 LNHNV, CDR2 YYDKDF (reference sequence). V dropped 9 bases and J dropped 6 bases, with 17 bases sitting between them. This CDR3 region has 14 residues.